This T cell receptor beta chain was found in a study of cytomegalovirus exposure and HLA in healthy donors. Trimming shortened V by 2 bases and J by 2 bases, and 12 bases separated the two germline ends. CDR1 and CDR2 from the germline V gene are ENHRY and SYGVKD. CDR3 length equals 15 residues. The method was immunoSEQ multiplex PCR; TCRdb's version includes in-frame clones alone and lacks a portion of them. The sample contains about 170,000 clones, around 96% of which appear only once. V usage is TRBV10-3 and J usage is TRBJ1-2; D not certain. Sequencing input: PBMCs. This clonotype was sampled from a woman aged 18 to 35 in good health and CMV-seronegative. This chain's CDR3 is CAISENPQSNYGYTF. The CDR3, as DNA: TGTGCCATCAGTGAGAACCCACAGTCCAACTATGGCTACACCTTC.